Each of the 25 T cell receptor beta chains below was sequenced from the same sample in a study of PD-1 blockade in mismatch repair-deficient tumors. The data were produced by immunoSEQ multiplex PCR, yet TCRdb's version contains in-frame clones alone and is incomplete. The table lists some 120,000 clones, around nine tenths of them singletons. Sequences were derived from peripheral blood, sampled about 17 months after starting pembrolizumab. The receptors stem from an adult with mismatch repair-deficient cancer.

The chain joins TRBV7-2 to TRBJ2-3; D possibly corresponds to TRBD1 (5 bases). Trimming removed 2 bases from V and 0 bases from J, with 9 bases in between. The germline V gene has CDR1 SGHTA and CDR2 FQGNSA. CDR3 length: 15 residues. The CDR3: CASSLTGESTDTQYF. In DNA, the CDR3 is TGTGCCAGCAGCTTAACAGGCGAAAGCACAGATACGCAGTATTTT.

V is TRBV28 and J is TRBJ1-5; 10 bases map to TRBD1. The CDR3 has 18 amino acids. V shed 3 bases and J 4 bases; nucleotides not matched to a gene: 12. The germline V gene has CDR1 MDHEN and CDR2 SYDVKM. The chain's CDR3 is CASSFYIRDRGWNQPQHF. In nucleotides, the CDR3 is TGTGCCAGCAGTTTTTATATACGGGACAGGGGATGGAATCAGCCCCAGCATTTT. The full variable domain, its missing parts supplied by reference TRBV28 and TRBJ1-5, is DVKVTQSSRYLVKRTGEKVFLECVQDMDHENMFWYRQDPGLGLRLIYFSYDVKMKEKGDIPEGYSVSREKKERFSLILESASTNQTSMYLCASSFYIRDRGWNQPQHFGDGTRLSIL.

The chain links TRBV7-9 to TRBJ2-5; 8 nucleotides line up with TRBD1. This CDR3 region has 16 residues. V gave up 5 bases and J gave up 5 bases; unmatched junction bases: 13. Germline V gene lookup returns CDR1 SEHNR and CDR2 FQNEAQ (reference sequence). CDR3 sequence (DNA): TGTGCCAGCAGCCTGTTCCAGGACAGGGTGGGGGAGACCCAGTACTTC. It translates to CASSLFQDRVGETQYF.

The chain combines TRBV29-1 with TRBJ1-3; 7 nucleotides match TRBD1. With V trimmed by 4 bases and J by 0 bases, 3 bases remained unmatched. CDR3 length: 14 amino acids. Germline V gives CDR1 SQVTM, CDR2 ANQGSEA. The CDR3 here is CSVAGGLSGNTIYF. For the CDR3, the DNA is TGCAGCGTTGCAGGGGGACTCTCTGGAAACACCATATATTTT.

The rearrangement links TRBV18 to TRBJ1-1; perhaps TRBD1 as D (6 bases). Germline V gene sequence: CDR1 KGHSH, CDR2 LQKENI. V was trimmed by 4 bases and J by 0 bases, leaving 21 bases between them. This CDR3 is built from 18 residues. CDR3 amino acids: CASSLSLLLRGLNTEAFF. Here the CDR3 DNA reads TGTGCCAGCTCACTGTCTCTACTCCTCAGGGGCCTGAACACTGAAGCTTTCTTT.

The chain carries TRBV28 and TRBJ1-3; a weak D match, TRBD1 (6 bases). V lost 5 bases, J lost 3 bases, and 14 bases lay in between. The germline V gene encodes CDR1 MDHEN and CDR2 SYDVKM. The CDR3 is made up of 15 amino acids. CDR3 residues: CASSPTQGNGNTIYF. The CDR3 bases are TGTGCCAGCAGTCCAACCCAGGGGAATGGAAACACCATATATTTT. The full variable domain, rest sourced from reference TRBV28 and TRBJ1-3, is DVKVTQSSRYLVKRTGEKVFLECVQDMDHENMFWYRQDPGLGLRLIYFSYDVKMKEKGDIPEGYSVSREKKERFSLILESASTNQTSMYLCASSPTQGNGNTIYFGEGSWLTVV.

The chain has TRBV2 and TRBJ2-5; the match to TRBD1 covers 7 bases. The CDR3 covers 14 residues. V gave up 6 bases and J gave up 1 base; unmatched junction bases: 5. Germline CDR1 is SNHLY and CDR2 is FYNNEI. CDR3 nucleotide sequence: TGTGCCAGCAGGGGGACAGCTTCCCAAGAGACCCAGTACTTC. Its translation: CASRGTASQETQYF.

The rearrangement links TRBV4-1 to TRBJ2-1, with a possible D match to TRBD2 (5 bases). Germline V gives CDR1 MGHRA, CDR2 YSYEKL. The CDR3 totals 15 residues. The V end lost 4 bases, the J end lost 8 bases, and 18 bases lay between the germline ends. In nucleotides, the CDR3 is TGCGCCAGCAGCCCCATGGCCCCGGGGTTAGATGAGCAGTTCTTC. This codes for CASSPMAPGLDEQFF.

The gene calls are TRBV5-1 and TRBJ2-7; 13 bases agree with TRBD2. Unmatched junction bases numbered 7, after V lost 5 bases and J lost 5 bases. The CDR3 runs 15 residues. Per the germline V gene, CDR1 is SGHRS and CDR2 is YFSETQ. CDR3 residues: CASRRLAGGRDEQYF. The CDR3 coding sequence is TGCGCCAGCAGGCGACTAGCGGGAGGTCGGGACGAGCAGTACTTC.

This clone has just one count. The chain employs TRBV9 and TRBJ2-3; D may correspond to TRBD1 or TRBD2 (5 bases each). Germline values: CDR1 SGDLS, CDR2 YYNGEE. CDR3 length: 15 residues. Trimming left V 2 bases short and J 2 bases short, with 12 bases between. CDR3 amino acids: CASSVTGTLTDTQYF. In DNA form, the CDR3 reads TGTGCCAGCAGCGTTACGGGGACCCTCACAGATACGCAGTATTTT.

This chain connects TRBV7-8 to TRBJ2-7; D ambiguous. Trimming stripped 1 base from V and 3 bases from J, with 7 bases between. The CDR3 contains 13 residues. CDR1 is SGHVS, CDR2 FQNEAQ, per germline. The CDR3 loop reads CASSLDGDYEQYF. The CDR3 DNA sequence: TGTGCCAGCAGCTTAGATGGAGACTACGAGCAGTACTTC.

This clone showed up just a few times. The V call is TRBV27, the J call TRBJ1-2; D possibly corresponds to TRBD1 (6 bases). The CDR3 is made up of 13 amino acids. Per germline, CDR1 MNHEY and CDR2 SMNVEV (reference sequence). Trimming took off 6 bases at V and 5 bases at J, with 13 bases between the two ends. The CDR3 nucleotides read TGTGCCAGCAGCCCACAGGGTCAATATGGCTACACCTTC. It yields the protein CASSPQGQYGYTF.

The V call is TRBV21-1, the J call TRBJ1-5; the DNA was not used to check the table's D call, TRBD1. TRBV21-1 has pseudogene status. CDR3 size: 18 residues. The CDR3 nucleotides are TGTGCCAGCAGCAAAGGTAAACAGGCAATCTTTAGCAATCAGCCCCAGCATTTT. It yields the protein CASSKGKQAIFSNQPQHF.

The chain uses TRBV6-1 and TRBJ1-1, with 7 positions matching TRBD1. V was clipped by 2 bases and J by 6 bases; unmatched bases: 9. Germline V gene data show CDR1 as MNHNS and CDR2 as SASEGT. The CDR3 covers 15 residues. Here the CDR3 reads CASSERAGGFPEAFF. The CDR3 DNA reads as TGTGCCAGCAGTGAACGTGCAGGGGGGTTTCCTGAAGCTTTCTTT.

This chain uses TRBV6-6 with TRBJ2-1; weak D call: TRBD2 (5 bases). In germline, CDR1 is MNHNY, CDR2 SVGAGI (reference sequence). The CDR3 totals 16 residues. V was clipped by 2 bases and J by 7 bases, with 18 bases between them. The CDR3 sequence is CASSYEAAGVRNEQFF. DNA of the CDR3: TGTGCCAGCAGTTACGAAGCGGCGGGTGTAAGGAATGAGCAGTTCTTC.

This clone was detected once. The chain carries TRBV5-6 and TRBJ1-5, with D maybe TRBD1 (6 bases). The germline V gene has CDR1 SGHDT and CDR2 YYEEEE. V was pared by 2 bases and J by 7 bases, with 13 bases between. This CDR3 spans 14 amino acids. CDR3 sequence: CASSFRGAGQPQHF. The DNA for the CDR3 is TGTGCCAGCAGCTTCCGGGGGGCTGGGCAGCCCCAGCATTTT.

This sequence joins TRBV5-1 and TRBJ2-4; D tentatively reads TRBD1 or TRBD2 (5 bases each). The CDR3 loop spans 15 amino acids. Germline V gives CDR1 SGHRS, CDR2 YFSETQ. V shed 5 bases and J shed 3 bases, with 15 bases lying between them. CDR3 protein: CASRSGSGGKNIQYF. Written as DNA, the CDR3 is TGCGCCAGCAGGTCAGGGTCTGGGGGCAAAAACATTCAGTACTTC.

The CDR3 sequence: CASSPRGDEQFF. The CDR3, as DNA: TGTGCCAGCAGCCCCAGGGGCGATGAGCAGTTCTTC. The V gene is TRBV7-2, the J gene TRBJ2-1; the D gene is possibly TRBD1 (6 bases). The V gene's germline CDR1 is SGHTA and CDR2 FQGNSA. This CDR3 contains 12 residues. V lost 5 bases and J 8 bases, leaving 10 bases between the germline ends.

This chain uses TRBV11-2 with TRBJ2-1; D possibly corresponds to TRBD2 (6 bases). Per germline, CDR1 SGHAT and CDR2 FQNNGV. V lost 0 bases and J lost 0, with 18 bases in between. The CDR3 has 19 residues. The DNA for the CDR3 is TGTGCCAGCAGCTTAGATCCCAAGCGGACTACAAGCTCCTACAATGAGCAGTTCTTC. Translation: CASSLDPKRTTSSYNEQFF.

This chain connects TRBV5-6 to TRBJ2-2, with 7 bases identical to TRBD1. Germline V lookup: CDR1 SGHDT, CDR2 YYEEEE. The CDR3 runs 13 residues. V shed 2 bases, J shed 6 bases, and the junction held 1 base outside the gene matches. This CDR3 is CASSFQGAGELFF. DNA of the CDR3: TGTGCCAGCAGCTTCCAGGGGGCCGGGGAGCTGTTTTTT.

The V call is TRBV9, the J call TRBJ2-6; the match to TRBD2 covers 11 bases. The junction had 5 bases not matched to a gene; V was cut back by 3 bases and J by 0 bases. This CDR3 is built from 18 residues. Per the germline V gene, CDR1 is SGDLS and CDR2 is YYNGEE. The CDR3 DNA reads TGTGCCAGCAGCGGGGGACTAGCGGCCCTCTCTGGGGCCAACGTCCTGACTTTC. It translates to CASSGGLAALSGANVLTF.

This clone has only one observation. The J gene is TRBJ1-2, the V gene TRBV5-1; D possibly corresponds to TRBD1 (6 bases). There are 13 residues in the CDR3. Looked up from germline, CDR1 is SGHRS and CDR2 is YFSETQ. Trimming shortened V by 2 bases and J by 5 bases, and 10 bases separated the two germline ends. CDR3 loop: CASSFRGGYGYTF. CDR3 coding DNA: TGCGCCAGCAGCTTTAGGGGGGGATATGGCTACACCTTC.

V gene TRBV2 combines with J gene TRBJ2-7, with D tentatively TRBD1 (5 bases). Germline-derived CDR1 and CDR2 are SNHLY and FYNNEI. The CDR3 length is 11 residues. Trimming cost V 4 bases and J 4 bases, with 5 bases left between them. In nucleotides, the CDR3 is TGTGCCAGCAGTGCAGGGTACGAGCAGTACTTC. Amino acids: CASSAGYEQYF.

V usage is TRBV19 and J usage is TRBJ2-3; D could derive from TRBD1 or TRBD2 (5 bases each). This CDR3 contains 14 residues. Trimming left V 6 bases short and J 2 bases short, with 12 bases between. The germline gives CDR1 LNHDA, CDR2 SQIVND (reference sequence). CDR3 nucleotide sequence: TGTGCCAGTAGCTCCGGGACCGTCACAGATACGCAGTATTTT. It translates to CASSSGTVTDTQYF. Full variable domain (missing parts from reference TRBV19 and TRBJ2-3): DGGITQSPKYLFRKEGQNVTLSCEQNLNHDAMYWYRQDPGQGLRLIYYSQIVNDFQKGDIAEGYSVSREKKESFPLTVTSAQKNPTAFYLCASSSGTVTDTQYFGPGTRLTVL.

J is TRBJ2-7 and V is TRBV2; no firm D call. Trimming removed 1 base from V and 3 bases from J, with 22 bases in between. The CDR3 extends over 18 amino acids. Per the germline V gene, CDR1 is SNHLY and CDR2 is FYNNEI. This CDR3 is CASSEDSLRPPFLYEQYF. CDR3 sequence (DNA): TGTGCCAGCAGTGAAGATTCTCTACGGCCTCCCTTCCTCTACGAGCAGTACTTC.